This entry lists 4 T cell receptor beta chains sequenced from one sample in a study of blood T cell repertoires in COVID-19. TCRdb keeps only in-frame clones here, not all; method: immunoSEQ multiplex PCR. The data hold roughly 230,000 clones, with just under 85% observed a single time. The sample was peripheral blood. The receptors were sampled from a woman aged 60-70 years with active or convalescent COVID-19.

This chain connects TRBV28 to TRBJ1-3; D call uncertain. CDR1 and CDR2 (germline): MDHEN, SYDVKM. The ends were cut back, 2 bases at V and 1 base at J, with 9 bases in the middle. The CDR3 is 15 residues long. The CDR3 bases are TGTGCCAGCAGTTTACGTCCCAGTTCTGGAAACACCATATATTTT. Amino acids: CASSLRPSSGNTIYF.

The chain joins TRBV7-2 to TRBJ2-1; 8 nucleotides line up with TRBD2. The V gene's germline CDR1 is SGHTA and CDR2 FQGNSA. The J segment lost 8 bases and the V segment lost 0 bases, leaving 6 bases of the junction unmatched. The CDR3 has 15 amino acids. CDR3 coding DNA: TGTGCCAGCAGCTTAGCCCGACTAGCGCTGGATGAGCAGTTCTTC. It is translated as CASSLARLALDEQFF.

The chain employs TRBV6-5 and TRBJ2-7; TRBD2 agrees at 9 bases. V trimming: 7 bases; J trimming: 3 bases; junction bases outside the gene matches: 10. Germline CDR1 is MNHEY and CDR2 is SVGAGI. The CDR3 consists of 15 residues. The CDR3 DNA reads as TGTGCCAGCAACCCAAGCGGGGGGAGGAACTACGAGCAGTACGTC. Amino acids: CASNPSGGRNYEQYV.

This clone has a single count. This chain joins TRBV7-6 and TRBJ2-7; 11 nucleotides align to TRBD2. Looked up from germline, CDR1 is SGHVS and CDR2 is FNYEAQ. This CDR3 contains 15 residues. Germline trimming cut 6 bases from V and 4 bases from J; bases unmatched to any gene: 8. This CDR3 reads CASSYLGLADYEQYF. CDR3 in DNA: TGTGCCAGCAGTTACCTGGGACTAGCGGATTACGAGCAGTACTTC.